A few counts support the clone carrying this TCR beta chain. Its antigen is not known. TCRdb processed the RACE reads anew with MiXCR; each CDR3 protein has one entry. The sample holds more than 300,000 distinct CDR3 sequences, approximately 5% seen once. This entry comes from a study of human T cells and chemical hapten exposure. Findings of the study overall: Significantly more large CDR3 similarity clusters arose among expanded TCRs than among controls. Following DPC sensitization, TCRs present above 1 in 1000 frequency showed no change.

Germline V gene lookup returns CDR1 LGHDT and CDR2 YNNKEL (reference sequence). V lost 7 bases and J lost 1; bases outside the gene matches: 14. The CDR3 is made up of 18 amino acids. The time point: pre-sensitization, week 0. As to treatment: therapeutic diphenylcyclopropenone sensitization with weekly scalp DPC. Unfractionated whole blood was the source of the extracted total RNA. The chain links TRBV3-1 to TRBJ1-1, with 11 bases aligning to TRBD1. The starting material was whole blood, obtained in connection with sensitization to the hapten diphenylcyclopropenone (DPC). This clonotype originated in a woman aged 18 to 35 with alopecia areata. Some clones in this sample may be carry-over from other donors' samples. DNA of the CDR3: TGTGCCAGCACCCGAGCAGAAGGACAGGGGGCTTGGAACACTGAAGCTTTCTTT. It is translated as CASTRAEGQGAWNTEAFF.